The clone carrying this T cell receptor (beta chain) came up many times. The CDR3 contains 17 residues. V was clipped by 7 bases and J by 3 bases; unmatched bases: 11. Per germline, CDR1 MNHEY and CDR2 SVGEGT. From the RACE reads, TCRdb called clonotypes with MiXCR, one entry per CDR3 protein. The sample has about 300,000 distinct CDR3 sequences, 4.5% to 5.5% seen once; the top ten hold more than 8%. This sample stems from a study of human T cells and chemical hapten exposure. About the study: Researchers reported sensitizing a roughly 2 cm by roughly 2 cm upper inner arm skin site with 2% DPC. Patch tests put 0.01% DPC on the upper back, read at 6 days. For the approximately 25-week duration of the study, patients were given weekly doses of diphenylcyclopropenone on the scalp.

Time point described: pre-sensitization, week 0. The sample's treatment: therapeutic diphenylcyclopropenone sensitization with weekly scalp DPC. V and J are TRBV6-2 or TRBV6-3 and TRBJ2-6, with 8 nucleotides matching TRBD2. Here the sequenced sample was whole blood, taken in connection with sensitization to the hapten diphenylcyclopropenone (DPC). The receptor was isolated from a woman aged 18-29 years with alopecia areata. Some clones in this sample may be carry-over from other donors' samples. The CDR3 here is CASTDPITSGGANVLTF. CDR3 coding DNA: TGTGCCAGCACTGATCCAATTACTAGCGGTGGGGCCAACGTCCTGACTTTC.